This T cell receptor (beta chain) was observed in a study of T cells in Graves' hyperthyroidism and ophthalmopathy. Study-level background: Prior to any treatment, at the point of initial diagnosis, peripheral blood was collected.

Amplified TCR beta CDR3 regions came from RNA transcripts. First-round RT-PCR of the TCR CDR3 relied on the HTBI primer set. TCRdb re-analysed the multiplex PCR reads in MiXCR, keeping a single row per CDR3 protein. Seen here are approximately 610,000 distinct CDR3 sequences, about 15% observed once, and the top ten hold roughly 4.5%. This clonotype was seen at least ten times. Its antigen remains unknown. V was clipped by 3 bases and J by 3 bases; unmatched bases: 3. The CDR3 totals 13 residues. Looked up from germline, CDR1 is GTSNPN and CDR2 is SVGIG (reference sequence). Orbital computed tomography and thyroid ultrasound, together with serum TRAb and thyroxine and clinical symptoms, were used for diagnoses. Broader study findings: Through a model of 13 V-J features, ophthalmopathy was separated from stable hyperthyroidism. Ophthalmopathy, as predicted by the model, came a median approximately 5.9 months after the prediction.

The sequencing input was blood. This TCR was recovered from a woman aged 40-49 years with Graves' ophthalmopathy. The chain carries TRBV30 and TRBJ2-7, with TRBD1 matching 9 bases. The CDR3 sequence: CAWRGQGNYEQYF. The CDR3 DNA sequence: TGTGCCTGGAGGGGACAGGGCAACTACGAGCAGTACTTC.